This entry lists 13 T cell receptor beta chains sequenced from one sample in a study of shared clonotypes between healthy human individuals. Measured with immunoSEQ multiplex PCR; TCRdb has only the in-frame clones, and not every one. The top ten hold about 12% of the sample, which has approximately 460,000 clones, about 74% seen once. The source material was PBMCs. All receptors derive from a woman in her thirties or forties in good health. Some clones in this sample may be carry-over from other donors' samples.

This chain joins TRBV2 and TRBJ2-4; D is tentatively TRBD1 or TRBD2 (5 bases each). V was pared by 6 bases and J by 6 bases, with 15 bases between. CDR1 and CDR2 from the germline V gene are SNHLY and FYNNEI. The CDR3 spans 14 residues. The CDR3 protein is CASRLSPGGNIQYF. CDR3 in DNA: TGTGCCAGCAGGCTTAGTCCTGGGGGAAACATTCAGTACTTC.

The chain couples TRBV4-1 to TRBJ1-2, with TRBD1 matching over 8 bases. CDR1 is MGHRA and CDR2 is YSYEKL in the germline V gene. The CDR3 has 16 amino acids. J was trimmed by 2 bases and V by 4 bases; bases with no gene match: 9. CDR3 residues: CASSRQGAQANYGYTF. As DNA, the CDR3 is TGCGCCAGCAGCCGCCAGGGGGCGCAGGCCAACTATGGCTACACCTTC.

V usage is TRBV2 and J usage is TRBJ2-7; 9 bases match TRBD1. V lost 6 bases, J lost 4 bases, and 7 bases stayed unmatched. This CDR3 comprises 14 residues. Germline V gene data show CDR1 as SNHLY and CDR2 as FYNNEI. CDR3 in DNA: TGTGCCAGCAGGGATCCGGGACAGGGTTACGAGCAGTACTTC. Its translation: CASRDPGQGYEQYF. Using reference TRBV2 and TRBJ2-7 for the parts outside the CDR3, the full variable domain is EPEVTQTPSHQVTQMGQEVILRCVPISNHLYFYWYRQILGQKVEFLVSFYNNEISEKSEIFDDQFSVERPDGSNFTLKIRSTKLEDSAMYFCASRDPGQGYEQYFGPGTRLTVT.

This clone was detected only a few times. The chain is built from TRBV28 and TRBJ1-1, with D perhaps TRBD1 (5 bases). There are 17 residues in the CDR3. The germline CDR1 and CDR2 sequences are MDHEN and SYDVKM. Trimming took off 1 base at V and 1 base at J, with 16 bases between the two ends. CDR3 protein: CASSLSWWGVANTEAFF. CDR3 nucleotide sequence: TGTGCCAGCAGTTTATCCTGGTGGGGGGTGGCGAACACTGAAGCTTTCTTT. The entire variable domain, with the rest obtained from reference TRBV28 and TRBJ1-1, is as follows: DVKVTQSSRYLVKRTGEKVFLECVQDMDHENMFWYRQDPGLGLRLIYFSYDVKMKEKGDIPEGYSVSREKKERFSLILESASTNQTSMYLCASSLSWWGVANTEAFFGQGTRLTVV.

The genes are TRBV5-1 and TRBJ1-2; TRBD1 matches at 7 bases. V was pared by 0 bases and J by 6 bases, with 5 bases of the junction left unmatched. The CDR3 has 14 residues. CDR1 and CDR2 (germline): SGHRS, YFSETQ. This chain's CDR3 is CASSLDTGAHGYTF. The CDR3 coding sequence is TGCGCCAGCAGCTTGGACACAGGGGCTCATGGCTACACCTTC.

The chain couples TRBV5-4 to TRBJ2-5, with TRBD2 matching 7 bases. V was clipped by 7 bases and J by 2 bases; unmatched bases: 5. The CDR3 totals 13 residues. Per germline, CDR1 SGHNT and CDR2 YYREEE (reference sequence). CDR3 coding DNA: TGTGCCAGCCGGGACGGGGGGCAAGAGACCCAGTACTTC. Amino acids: CASRDGGQETQYF.

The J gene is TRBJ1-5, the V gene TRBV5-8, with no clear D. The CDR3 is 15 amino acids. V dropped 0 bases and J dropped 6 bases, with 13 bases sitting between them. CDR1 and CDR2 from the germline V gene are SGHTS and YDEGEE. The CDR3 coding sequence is TGTGCCAGCAGCTTGGGGCAGCCGAGGGTTCAGCCCCAGCATTTT. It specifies CASSLGQPRVQPQHF.

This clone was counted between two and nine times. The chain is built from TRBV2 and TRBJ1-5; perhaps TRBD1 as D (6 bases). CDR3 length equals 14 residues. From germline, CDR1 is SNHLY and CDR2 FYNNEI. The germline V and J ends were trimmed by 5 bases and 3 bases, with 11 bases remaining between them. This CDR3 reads CASSYDRLNQPQHF. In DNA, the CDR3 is TGTGCCAGCAGTTACGACAGGCTCAATCAGCCCCAGCATTTT.

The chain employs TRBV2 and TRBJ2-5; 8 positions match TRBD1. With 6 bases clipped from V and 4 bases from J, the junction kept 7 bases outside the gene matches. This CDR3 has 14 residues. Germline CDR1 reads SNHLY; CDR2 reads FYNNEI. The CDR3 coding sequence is TGTGCCAGCAGCCCAACCGGACAGGGAGAGACCCAGTACTTC. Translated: CASSPTGQGETQYF.

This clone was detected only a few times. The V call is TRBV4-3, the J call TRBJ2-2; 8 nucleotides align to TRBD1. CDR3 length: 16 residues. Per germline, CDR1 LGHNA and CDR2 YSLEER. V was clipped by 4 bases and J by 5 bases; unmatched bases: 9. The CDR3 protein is CASSPRQGAWTGELFF. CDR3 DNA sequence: TGCGCCAGCAGCCCCCGTCAGGGGGCTTGGACCGGGGAGCTGTTTTTT.

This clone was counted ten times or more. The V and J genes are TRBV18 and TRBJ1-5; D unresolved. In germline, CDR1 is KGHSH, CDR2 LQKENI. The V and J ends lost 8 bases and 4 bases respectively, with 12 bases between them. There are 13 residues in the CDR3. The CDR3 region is CASQRERNQPQHF. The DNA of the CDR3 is TGTGCCAGCCAGCGGGAACGTAATCAGCCCCAGCATTTT.

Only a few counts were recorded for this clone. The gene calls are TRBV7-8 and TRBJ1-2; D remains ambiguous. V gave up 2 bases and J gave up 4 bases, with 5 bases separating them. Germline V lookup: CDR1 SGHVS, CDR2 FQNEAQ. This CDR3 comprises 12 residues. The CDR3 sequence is CASSLSGYGYTF. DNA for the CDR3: TGTGCCAGCAGCTTATCCGGCTATGGCTACACCTTC.

Here the CDR3 reads CASSAQEASGITYEQYF. The CDR3 DNA reads TGTGCCAGCAGCGCTCAGGAAGCTAGCGGGATAACCTACGAGCAGTACTTC. The V and J genes are TRBV21-1 and TRBJ2-7; the D segment call TRBD2 is taken from the table without a DNA check. TRBV21-1 is a known pseudogene. This CDR3 has 17 residues.